Sequencing of this T cell receptor beta chain was carried out in a study of control samples from healthy donors and cancer patients. Only in-frame clones appear in the TCRdb table, and some are missing; sequencing was by immunoSEQ multiplex PCR. The sample consists of about 21,000 clones, under 90% of them appearing once. The CDR3 runs to 13 residues. The germline V and J ends were trimmed by 1 base and 9 bases, with 10 bases remaining between them. Germline V gene data show CDR1 as SGHTA and CDR2 as FQGNSA. The chain carries TRBV7-2 and TRBJ2-1; no reliable D call. The specimen sequenced was PBMCs. The source of this sequence is a man in his 60s with colorectal cancer. For the CDR3, the DNA is TGTGCCAGCAGCTTAGAGACAAGGAGTGAGCAGTTCTTC. Protein: CASSLETRSEQFF.